This T cell receptor (beta chain) was observed in a study of T-cell memory formation after mild COVID-19. Whole-study context: Each donor largely had its own TCR clusters. Study-wide points: CD4+ bias marked clones expanding day 15 to 37, unlike balanced contracting clones.

This clonotype was detected a few times. The target antigen is unknown. TCRdb reprocessed the 5' RACE reads via MiXCR and lists one record per CDR3 protein. The data show 150,000 to 200,000 distinct CDR3 sequences, approximately 10% seen once. V was trimmed by 2 bases and J by 2 bases, leaving 10 bases between them. The CDR3 runs to 15 residues. Germline V gene data show CDR1 as SNHLY and CDR2 as FYNNEI. The source material was PBMCs or a T cell subset sorted from them (not recorded which). The sequence was obtained from a man aged 18 to 30 who had mild COVID-19 (a few samples of this study predate the infection). Cell type and time point are not known. J is TRBJ1-5 and V is TRBV2, with TRBD1 as a possible D gene (6 bases). CDR3 sequence reads: CASSEIRGGNQPQHF. DNA for the CDR3: TGTGCCAGCAGTGAAATCAGGGGCGGCAATCAGCCCCAGCATTTT.